The sequence of this T cell receptor (beta chain) was determined in a study of technical replicates of blood from a few donors. Data came from immunoSEQ multiplex PCR; TCRdb stores just in-frame clones and leaves some out. This table holds some 70,000 clones, more than 85% found once. This CDR3 comprises 16 residues. Trimming left V 2 bases short and J 0 bases short, with 12 bases between. Germline V lookup: CDR1 SGHNT, CDR2 YYREEE (reference sequence). This receptor was identified in a human donor in good health. Some clones in this sample may be carry-over from other donors' samples. The chain combines TRBV5-4 with TRBJ1-3; D unresolved. The sequenced material came from PBMCs. CDR3 nucleotides: TGTGCCAGCAGCTTCGGTGGGCAACACTCTGGAAACACCATATATTTT. Translation gives CASSFGGQHSGNTIYF.